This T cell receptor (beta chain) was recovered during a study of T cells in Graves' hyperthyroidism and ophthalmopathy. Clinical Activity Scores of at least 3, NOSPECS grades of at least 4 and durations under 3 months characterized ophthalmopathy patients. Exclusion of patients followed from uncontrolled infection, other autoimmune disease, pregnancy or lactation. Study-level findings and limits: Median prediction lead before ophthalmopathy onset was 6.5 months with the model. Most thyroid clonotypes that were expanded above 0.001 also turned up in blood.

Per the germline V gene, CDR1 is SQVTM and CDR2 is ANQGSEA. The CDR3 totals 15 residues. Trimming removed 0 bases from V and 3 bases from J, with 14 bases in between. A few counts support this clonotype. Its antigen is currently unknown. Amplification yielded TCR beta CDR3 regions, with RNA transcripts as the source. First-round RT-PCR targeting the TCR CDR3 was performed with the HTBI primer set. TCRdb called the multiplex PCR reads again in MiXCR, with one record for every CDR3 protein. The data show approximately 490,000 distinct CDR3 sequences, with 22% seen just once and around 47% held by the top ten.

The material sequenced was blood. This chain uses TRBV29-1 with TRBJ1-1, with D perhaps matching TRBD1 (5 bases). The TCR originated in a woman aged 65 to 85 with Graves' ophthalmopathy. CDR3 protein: CSVEDLHGGDTEAFF. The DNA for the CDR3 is TGCAGCGTTGAAGATCTGCACGGGGGGGACACTGAAGCTTTCTTT.